Detailed here is one T cell receptor (beta chain). This clonotype has just one count. Its antigen is still unknown. No base qualities exist here, and no much larger clone lies one base off it. A single read is weak support. The data were taken from a study of vaccination and CD4 T cells after COVID-19 (dated 2022 in TCRdb). Concerning the study at large: Six males and four females were included in the convalescent cohort, with two Hispanic individuals, seven Caucasians, two Asians and one multiracial person represented. Each participant got two doses of either the Pfizer-BioNTech BNT162b2 vaccine (n=8) or the Moderna mRNA-1273 vaccine (n=2). Post-vaccine blood samples were obtained a median of approximately 74 days after the second vaccine dose, with a range of about 13 to 241 days. Post-COVID blood samples from convalescent patients were collected a median of about 110 days after diagnosis, with a range of roughly 30 to 170 days. In around 9 COVID-19 convalescent patients and a handful of infection-naive healthy vaccine recipients, researchers compared the spike-specific CD4+ TCR repertoire from before mRNA vaccination with the repertoire from after. Overlapping spike peptide pools from SARS-CoV-2 and from the common cold coronaviruses HCoV-NL63, HCoV-OC43 and HCoV-229E were used as culture stimuli. As controls, cultures received a CEFX viral epitope pool (the positive control), an HIV-1 Nef peptide pool (the negative control), or no peptide at all. Points the paper makes about the study in general: In convalescent patients, a median approximately 86% of post-vaccine SARS-CoV-2-reactive clones were detected only after vaccination, suggesting vaccine-specific priming. Of the vaccine-specific clones in convalescent patients, 304 of 307, or nearly all, reacted only to SARS-CoV-2 spike and did not cross-react with common cold coronaviruses. The study included relatively few convalescent patients and did not analyze early timepoints after natural infection. The median count of SARS-CoV-2-reactive clonotypes went up from around 20 after infection to 35 to 40 after vaccination, although the change was not significant.

Between the V and J ends, shortened by 9 bases and 8 bases respectively, the junction contains 17 bases. In the germline V gene (reference sequence), CDR1 corresponds to LNHDA and CDR2 to SQIVND. The CDR3 spans 14 residues, from the cysteine through the phenylalanine. Solely the CDR3 DNA is kept, with 42 bases framed from the first base. Sample treatment or condition, as interpreted from the label and publication: approximately nine-day PBMC culture with coronavirus spike peptide pools or control peptides (ViraFEST assay). The ViraFEST assay, used in the study, expanded antigen-specific T cells with peptide pools and then identified the expanded clonotypes through TCR sequencing. Healthy vaccine recipients had no prior SARS-CoV-2 infection, confirmed by negative nucleocapsid antibody tests before and after vaccination. Each well held 2 million to 2.5 million PBMCs cultured with roughly 9.2 ug/ml peptide pools in IMDM containing approximately 4.8% human AB serum and approximately 10 IU/ml IL-2. Half of the culture medium was replaced with fresh IL-2-containing medium on days 3 and 7. After more than 8 days of culture, CD4+ T cells were isolated by negative selection using the EasySep CD4+ T cell isolation kit. Ficoll-Paque Plus gradient centrifugation was used to isolate PBMCs from whole blood, and the isolated PBMCs were then either used fresh or cryopreserved at -140C. Each culture condition was generally run in triplicate wells.

Receptors were amplified or captured by PCR. DNA from cultured CD4+ T cells was subjected to TCR sequencing with the Oncomine TCR Beta short-read assay at the Johns Hopkins FTIC core. The QIAamp micro DNA kit was used to extract genomic DNA from the cultured CD4+ T cells. The Oncomine TCR Beta libraries from cultured CD4+ T cells were pooled using unique dual indexes and then sequenced on an Illumina iSeq 100. The paper's data handling went like this. Non-productive sequences were removed, and CDR3s not starting with C, not ending with F or W, or shorter than 7 amino acids were discarded. The MANAFEST web application identified antigen-specific clonotypes by comparing peptide-stimulated wells against reference wells and other culture wells. An FDR below 0.05, an odds ratio above 5, and a productive frequency above 0.1% in at least two of three replicate wells were required for clones to be considered positive. Clonotypes that were significantly expanded in both SARS-CoV-2 spike wells and at least one common cold coronavirus spike condition were defined as cross-reactive. Using R version 3.6.1, CDR3 homology was evaluated through Levenshtein distances (stringdist) along with unrooted phylogenetic trees (ape). TCRdb applied fastp at Q25 and MiXCR to the public reads, then kept only in-frame beta chains. When rows share a CDR3 protein, they turn into one entry using the most common DNA and genes. It is TCRdb's table, rather than the study itself, that gives the V and J calls and clone size. This sample lists under 25,000 distinct CDR3 sequences; approximately 59% were detected once. In total, the top ten clones hold 10% to 15% of the sample.

The sequence derives from a human donor who received a COVID-19 vaccine. This specimen consisted of CD4+ T cells from blood, cultured in vitro, obtained after SARS-CoV-2 vaccination. The rearranged segments are TRBV19 and TRBJ1-6, with the identity of the D gene unclear. The sequence in DNA is TGTGCCAGCCGGAGAAGCGAAGAATATTCACCCCTCCACTTT. This is translated as CASRRSEEYSPLHF.